This TCR beta chain emerged from a study of response to subunit inactivated influenza vaccine. TCRdb reprocessed the RT-PCR reads via MiXCR and lists one record per CDR3 protein. The repertoire holds fewer than 800,000 distinct CDR3 sequences, approximately 15% seen once, with 11% in the top ten. The study, taken as a whole, reports: Only a handful of new T cells, the authors suggested, are recruited with each seasonal influenza vaccination.

Germline CDR1 reads ENHRY; CDR2 reads SYGVKD. After removal of 4 bases from V and 2 bases from J, the junction contained 1 base not matched to a gene. There are 13 residues in the CDR3. This clonotype was counted at least ten times. No antigen is known for it. The input for sequencing was PBMCs from blood, taken 11 to 12 days after vaccination. The chain combines TRBV10-3 with TRBJ2-5; TRBD1 matches at 7 bases. The TCR sequence derives from a man aged 45-60 years who received an inactivated influenza vaccine. CDR3 loop: CAISAQGQETQYF. CDR3 in DNA: TGTGCCATCAGTGCACAGGGGCAAGAGACCCAGTACTTC.